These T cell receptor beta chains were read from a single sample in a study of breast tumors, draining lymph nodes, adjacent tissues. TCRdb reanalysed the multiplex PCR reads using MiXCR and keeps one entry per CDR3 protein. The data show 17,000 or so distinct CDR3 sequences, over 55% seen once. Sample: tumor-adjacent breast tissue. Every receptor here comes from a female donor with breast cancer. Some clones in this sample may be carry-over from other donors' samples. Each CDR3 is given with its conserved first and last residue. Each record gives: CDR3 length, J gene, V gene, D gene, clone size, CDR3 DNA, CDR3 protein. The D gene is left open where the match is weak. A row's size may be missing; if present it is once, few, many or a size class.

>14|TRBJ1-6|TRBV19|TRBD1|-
TGTGCCAGTAGCGTGGACAGGTTGGGGTCACCCCTCCACTTT
CASSVDRLGSPLHF
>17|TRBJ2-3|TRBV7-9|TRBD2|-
TGTGCCAGCAGCACCGTTCAATCCGGGACTACCACAGATACGCAGTATTTT
CASSTVQSGTTTDTQYF
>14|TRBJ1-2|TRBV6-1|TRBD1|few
TGTGCCACCCCCCCGAGGACGGGACAGGGCGTTCCCACCTTC
CATPPRTGQGVPTF
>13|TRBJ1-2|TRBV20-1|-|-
TGCAGTGCTAGATCGGACACGACCTATGGCTACACCTTC
CSARSDTTYGYTF
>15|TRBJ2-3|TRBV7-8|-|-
TGTGCCAGCAGCTTAGAAGGAAATGGGATCGATACGCAGTATTTT
CASSLEGNGIDTQYF
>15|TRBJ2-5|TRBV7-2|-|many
TGTGCCAGCAGCCGGCTGCCCAACAGGGATGAGACCCAGTACTTC
CASSRLPNRDETQYF
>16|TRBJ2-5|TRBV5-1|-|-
TGCGCCAGCAGCTTGAACCCCCTACAGGGTGGAGAGACCCAGTACTTC
CASSLNPLQGGETQYF
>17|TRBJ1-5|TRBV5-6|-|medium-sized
TGTGCCAGCAGCTTATCGCACAGATACAATAGCAATCAGCCCCAGCATTTT
CASSLSHRYNSNQPQHF
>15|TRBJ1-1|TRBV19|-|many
TGTGCCAGTAGTATAGATCCAGGGGTAAACACTGAAGCTTTCTTT
CASSIDPGVNTEAFF
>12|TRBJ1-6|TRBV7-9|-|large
TGTGCCAGCAGACCAGGGAACTCACCCCTCCACTTT
CASRPGNSPLHF
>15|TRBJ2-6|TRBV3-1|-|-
TGTGCCAGCAGCCAAGGACAGTCAGGGGCCAACGTCCTGACTTTC
CASSQGQSGANVLTF
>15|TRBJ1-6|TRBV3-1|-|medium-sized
TGTGCCAGCAGCCAAGGGGGAATAACTAATTCACCCCTCCACTTT
CASSQGGITNSPLHF
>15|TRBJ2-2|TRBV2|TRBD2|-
TGTGCCAGCAGTGATCCCGGGGGGAGGTTCGGGGAGCTGTTTTTT
CASSDPGGRFGELFF
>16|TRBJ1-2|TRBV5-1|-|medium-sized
TGCGCCAGCAGCTTGGACGGACAGAGTGTCCGGAGAGGCTACACCTTC
CASSLDGQSVRRGYTF
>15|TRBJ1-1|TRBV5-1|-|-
TGTGCCAGCAGCTTGGTTGGGGAGGCGAACACTGAAGCTTTCTTT
CASSLVGEANTEAFF
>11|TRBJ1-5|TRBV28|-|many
TGTGCCAGCAGTTTTAATCAGCCCCAGCATTTT
CASSFNQPQHF
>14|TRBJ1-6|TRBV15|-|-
TGTGCCACCAGCGGCAGCTCCTATAATTCACCCCTCCACTTT
CATSGSSYNSPLHF
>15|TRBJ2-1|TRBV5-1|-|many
TGCGCCAGCAGCTTGGAGGGAACAGGGTACAATGAGCAGTTCTTC
CASSLEGTGYNEQFF
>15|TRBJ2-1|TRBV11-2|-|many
TGTGCCAGCAGCTTATTAACCGGCTCCTACAATGAGCAGTTCTTC
CASSLLTGSYNEQFF
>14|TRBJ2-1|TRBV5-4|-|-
TGTGCCAGCAGCTGGTCAGTCTCCGTCAATGAGCAGTTCTTC
CASSWSVSVNEQFF
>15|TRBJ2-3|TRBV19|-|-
TGTGCCAGTAGCGTATCTAGCATCGGCACGGATTCGCAGTATTTT
CASSVSSIGTDSQYF
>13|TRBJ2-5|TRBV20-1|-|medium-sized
TGCAGTGCCGCCCCTGGACAAGGAGAGACCCAGTACTTC
CSAAPGQGETQYF
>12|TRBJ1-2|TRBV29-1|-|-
TGCAGCGTTGAAAGAGGGCCCTATGGCTACACCTTC
CSVERGPYGYTF
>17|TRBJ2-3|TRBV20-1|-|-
TGCAGTGCTAGACCCCTCTCGAGGTCAGGCCTCACAGATACGCAGTATTTT
CSARPLSRSGLTDTQYF
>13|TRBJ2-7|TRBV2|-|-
TGTGCCAGCTCCGCGGGGAGAATCCAAGAGCAGTACTTC
CASSAGRIQEQYF
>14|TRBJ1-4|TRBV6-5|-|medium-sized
TGTGCCAGCAGAAAGGGGCCAGCTAATGAAAAACTGTTTTTT
CASRKGPANEKLFF
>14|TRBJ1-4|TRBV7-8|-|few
TGTGCCAGCAGCTTGGGGACTGCAAATGAAAAACTGTTTTTT
CASSLGTANEKLFF
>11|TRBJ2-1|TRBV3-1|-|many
TGTGCCAGCAGCCGTTTAGATGAGCAGTTCTTC
CASSRLDEQFF
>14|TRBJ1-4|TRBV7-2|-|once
TGTGCCAGCAGCTCCAACAGCCTAGATGAAAAACTGTTTTTT
CASSSNSLDEKLFF
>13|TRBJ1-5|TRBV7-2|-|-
TGTGCCAGCAGCACCACAAAGATGCAGCCCCAGCATTTT
CASSTTKMQPQHF
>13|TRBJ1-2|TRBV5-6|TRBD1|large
TGTGCCAGCAGCGAGCAGGGGGCCTATGGCTACACCTTC
CASSEQGAYGYTF
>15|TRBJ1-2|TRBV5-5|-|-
TGTGCCAGCAGCTCCCACAAGGGCCCAAACTATGGCTACACCTTC
CASSSHKGPNYGYTF
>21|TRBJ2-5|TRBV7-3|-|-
-
CASSFYICSATQIANQETQYF
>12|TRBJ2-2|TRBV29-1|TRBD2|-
TGCAGCGTTGAGCGGGGGGCCGGGGAGCTGTTTTTT
CSVERGAGELFF
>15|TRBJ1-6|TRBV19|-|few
TGTGCCAGTAGTTCCACCTGGGGGAGCGGTTCGCCCCTCCACTTT
CASSSTWGSGSPLHF
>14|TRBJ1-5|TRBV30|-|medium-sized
TGTGCCTGGAACAAGGGTTATAACAATCAGCCCCAGCATTTT
CAWNKGYNNQPQHF
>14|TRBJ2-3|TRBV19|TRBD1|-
TGTGCCAGTAGTATCAGGGGGCCATCAGATACGCAGTATTTT
CASSIRGPSDTQYF
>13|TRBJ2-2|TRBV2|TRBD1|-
TGTGCCAGCAGGTCAGGGGGCACCGGGGAGCTGTTTTTT
CASRSGGTGELFF
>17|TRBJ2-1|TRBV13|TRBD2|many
TGTGCCAGCAGCTCCCGACTAGCGGGGGGCCTATATAATGAGCAGTTCTTC
CASSSRLAGGLYNEQFF
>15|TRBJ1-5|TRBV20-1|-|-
TGCAGTGCTAGAGATGGGGCAGGGAACAATCAGCCCCAGCATTTT
CSARDGAGNNQPQHF
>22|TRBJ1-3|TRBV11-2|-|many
TGTGCCAGCAGCTTAGTCGGTCCCTACCGGGACAACTACCACTCATCTGGAAACACCATATATTTT
CASSLVGPYRDNYHSSGNTIYF
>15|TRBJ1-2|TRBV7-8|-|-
TGTGCCAGCAGCAGCGGGTTATCCCCTAACTATGGCTACACCTTC
CASSSGLSPNYGYTF
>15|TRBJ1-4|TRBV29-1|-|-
TGCAGCGTTGTGTGGAGGGGGGGACCTAATGAAAAACTGTTTTTT
CSVVWRGGPNEKLFF
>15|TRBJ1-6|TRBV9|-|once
TGTGCCAGCAGCAAGGCGGGGGGCAGAGGATCACCCCTCCACTTT
CASSKAGGRGSPLHF
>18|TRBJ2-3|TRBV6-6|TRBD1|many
TGTGCCAGCAGTTATGGATGGTCAGAGGACAGGGGGACAGATACGCAGTATTTT
CASSYGWSEDRGTDTQYF
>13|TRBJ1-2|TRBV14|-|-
TGTGCCAGCAGCCGGGCAGGGGTGTCTGGCTACACCTTC
CASSRAGVSGYTF
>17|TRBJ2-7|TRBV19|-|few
TGTGCCAGTAGTATAGGTAAAAGGATGGCAGGGACCTACGAGCAGTACTTC
CASSIGKRMAGTYEQYF
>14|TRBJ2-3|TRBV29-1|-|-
TGCAGCTTGGACTACGGCCTTAGCACAGATACGCAGTATTTT
CSLDYGLSTDTQYF
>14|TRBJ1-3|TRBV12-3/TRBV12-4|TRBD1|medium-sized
TGTGCCAGCAGCCCACAGGGGGGCGGAAACACCATATATTTT
CASSPQGGGNTIYF
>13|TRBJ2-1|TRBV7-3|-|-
TGTGCCAGCAGCTTGAGGGCAGGGAATGAGCAGTTCTTC
CASSLRAGNEQFF
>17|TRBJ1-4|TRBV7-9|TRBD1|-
TGTGCCGGCAGCTTATGGGACAGGGGGCGCGGGAATGAAAAACTGTTTTTT
CAGSLWDRGRGNEKLFF
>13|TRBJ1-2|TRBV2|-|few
TGTGCCAGCAGTCAGGACGGTAACTATGGCTACACCTTC
CASSQDGNYGYTF
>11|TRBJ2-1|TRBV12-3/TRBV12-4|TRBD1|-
TGTGCCAGCAGAAGACAGGGGGCCCAGTTCTTC
CASRRQGAQFF
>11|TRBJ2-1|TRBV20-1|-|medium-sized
TGCAGTGCTAGAGTGGGGAATGAGCAGTTCTTC
CSARVGNEQFF